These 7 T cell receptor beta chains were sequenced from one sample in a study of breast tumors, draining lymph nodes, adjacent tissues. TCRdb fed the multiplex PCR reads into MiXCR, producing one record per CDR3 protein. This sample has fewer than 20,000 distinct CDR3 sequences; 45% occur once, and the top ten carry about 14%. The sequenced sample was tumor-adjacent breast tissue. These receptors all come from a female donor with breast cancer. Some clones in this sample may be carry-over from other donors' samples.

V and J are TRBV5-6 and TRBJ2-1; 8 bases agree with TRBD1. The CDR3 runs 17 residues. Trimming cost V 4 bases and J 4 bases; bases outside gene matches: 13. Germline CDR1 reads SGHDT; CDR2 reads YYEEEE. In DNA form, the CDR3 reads TGTGCCAGCAGCCCGACAGGGGACGACGGTTTTTACAATGAGCAGTTCTTC. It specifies CASSPTGDDGFYNEQFF.

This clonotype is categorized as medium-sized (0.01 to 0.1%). The chain's CDR3 is CASSDGGGNTIYF. The CDR3 DNA sequence: TGTGCCAGTAGTGATGGAGGAGGAAACACCATATATTTT. J is TRBJ1-3 and V is TRBV19; unclear D gene. The CDR3 is 13 amino acids. V gave up 5 bases and J gave up 4 bases, with 9 bases separating them. Germline V lookup: CDR1 LNHDA, CDR2 SQIVND (reference sequence). Combining the CDR3 with reference TRBV19 and TRBJ1-3 gives the whole variable domain DGGITQSPKYLFRKEGQNVTLSCEQNLNHDAMYWYRQDPGQGLRLIYYSQIVNDFQKGDIAEGYSVSREKKESFPLTVTSAQKNPTAFYLCASSDGGGNTIYFGEGSWLTVV.

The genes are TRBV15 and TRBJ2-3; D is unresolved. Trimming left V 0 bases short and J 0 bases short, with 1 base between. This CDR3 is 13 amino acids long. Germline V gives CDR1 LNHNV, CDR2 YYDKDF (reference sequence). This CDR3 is CATSRESTDTQYF. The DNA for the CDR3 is TGTGCCACCAGCAGAGAGAGCACAGATACGCAGTATTTT.

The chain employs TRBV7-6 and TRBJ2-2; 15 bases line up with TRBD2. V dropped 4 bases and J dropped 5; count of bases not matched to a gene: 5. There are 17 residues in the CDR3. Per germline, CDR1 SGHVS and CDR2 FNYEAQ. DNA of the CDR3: TGTGCCAGCAGCTCGGGACTAGCGGGAGGCGGAACCGGGGAGCTGTTTTTT. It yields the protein CASSSGLAGGGTGELFF.

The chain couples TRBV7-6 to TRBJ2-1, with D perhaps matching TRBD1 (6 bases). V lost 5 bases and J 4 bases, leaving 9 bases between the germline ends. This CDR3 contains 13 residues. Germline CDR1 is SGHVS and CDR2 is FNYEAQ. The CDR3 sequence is CASSITGYNEQFF. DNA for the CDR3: TGTGCCAGCAGCATAACAGGGTACAATGAGCAGTTCTTC.

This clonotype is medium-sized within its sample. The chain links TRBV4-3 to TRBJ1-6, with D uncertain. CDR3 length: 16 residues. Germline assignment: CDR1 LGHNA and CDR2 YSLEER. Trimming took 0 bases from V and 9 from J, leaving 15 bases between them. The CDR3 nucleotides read TGCGCCAGCAGCCAAGATCTTCCCCGGGAAAGTTCACCCCTCCACTTT. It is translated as CASSQDLPRESSPLHF.

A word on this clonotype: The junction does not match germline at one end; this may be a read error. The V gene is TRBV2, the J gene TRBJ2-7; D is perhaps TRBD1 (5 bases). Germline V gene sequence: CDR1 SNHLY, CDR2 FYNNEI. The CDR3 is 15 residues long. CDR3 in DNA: TGTGCCAGCAGTGTTAACAGGATTAGCATCTACCAGCACTACTTC. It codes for CASSVNRISIYQHYF.